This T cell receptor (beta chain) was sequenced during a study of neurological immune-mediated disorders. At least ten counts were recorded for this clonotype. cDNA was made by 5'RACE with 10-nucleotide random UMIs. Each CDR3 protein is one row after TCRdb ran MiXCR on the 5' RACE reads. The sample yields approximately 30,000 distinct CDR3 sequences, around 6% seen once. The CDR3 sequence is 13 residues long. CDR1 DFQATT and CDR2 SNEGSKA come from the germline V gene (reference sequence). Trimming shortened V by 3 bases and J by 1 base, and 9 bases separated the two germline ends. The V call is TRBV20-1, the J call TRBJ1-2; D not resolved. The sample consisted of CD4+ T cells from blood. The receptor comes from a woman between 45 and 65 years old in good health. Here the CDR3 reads CSASELGNYGYTF. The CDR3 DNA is TGCAGTGCTAGCGAGCTGGGTAACTATGGCTACACCTTC.